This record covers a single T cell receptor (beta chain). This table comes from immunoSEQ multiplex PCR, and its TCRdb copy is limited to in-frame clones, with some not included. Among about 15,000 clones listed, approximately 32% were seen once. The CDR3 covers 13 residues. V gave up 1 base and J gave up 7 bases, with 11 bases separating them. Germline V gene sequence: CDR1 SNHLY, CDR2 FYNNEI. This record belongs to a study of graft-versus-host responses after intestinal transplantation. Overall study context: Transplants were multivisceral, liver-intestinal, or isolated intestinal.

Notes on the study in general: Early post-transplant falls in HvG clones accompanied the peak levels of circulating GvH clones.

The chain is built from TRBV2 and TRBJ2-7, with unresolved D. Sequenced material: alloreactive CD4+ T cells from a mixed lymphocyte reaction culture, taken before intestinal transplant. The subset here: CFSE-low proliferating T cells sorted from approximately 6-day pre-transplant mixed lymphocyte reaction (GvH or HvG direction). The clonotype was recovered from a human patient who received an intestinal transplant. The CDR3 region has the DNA TGTGCCAGCAGTGAAGAGAAGGTGGGGGAGCAGTACTTC. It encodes CASSEEKVGEQYF. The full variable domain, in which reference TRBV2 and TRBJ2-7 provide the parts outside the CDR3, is EPEVTQTPSHQVTQMGQEVILRCVPISNHLYFYWYRQILGQKVEFLVSFYNNEISEKSEIFDDQFSVERPDGSNFTLKIRSTKLEDSAMYFCASSEEKVGEQYFGPGTRLTVT.